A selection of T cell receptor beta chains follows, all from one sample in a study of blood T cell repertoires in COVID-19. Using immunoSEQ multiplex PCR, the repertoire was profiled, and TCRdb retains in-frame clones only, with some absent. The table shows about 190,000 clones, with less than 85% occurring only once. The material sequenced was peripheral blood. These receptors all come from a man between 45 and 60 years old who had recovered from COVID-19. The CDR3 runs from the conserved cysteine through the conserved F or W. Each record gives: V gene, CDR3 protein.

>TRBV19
CASSTQGLETQYF
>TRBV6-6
CASSYSLRAASYEQYF
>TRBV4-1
CASSPLRGGGETQYF
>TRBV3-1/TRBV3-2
CASSQEGVGTGELFF
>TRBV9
CASSTRPAGETQYF
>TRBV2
CASSEVLAGMGYDTQYF
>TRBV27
CASSLLAGVSYEQYF
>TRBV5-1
CASSLVVSGGSGNTIYF
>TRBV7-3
CASSAGLRGSTEAFF
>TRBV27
CASSLGPGQSGNTIYF
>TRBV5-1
CASSPRDLAGAYEQYF
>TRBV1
CTSRGIAGGRGPKNIQYF
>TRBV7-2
CASSSTPLAGGETQYF
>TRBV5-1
CASSLVRTSGKHEQFF